This T cell receptor beta chain originates from a study of blood T cell repertoires in COVID-19. Study details: Samples came from the United States, Italy and Spain, spanning acute and convalescent COVID-19.

In regard to this clone: Different DNA sequences within this sample yield the same CDR3.

The assay was immunoSEQ multiplex PCR, and TCRdb's table has in-frame clones only and misses some. This sample has some 400,000 clones; nearly 90% occur once, and the top ten carry 6.5%. Sequences were obtained from peripheral blood. The sequence was obtained from a man between 18 and 29 years old with active or convalescent COVID-19.

The chain's CDR3 is CASSPATEYGYTF. In nucleotides, the CDR3 is TGTGCCAGCTCACCAGCTACAGAGTATGGCTACACCTTC. The chain carries TRBV18 and TRBJ1-2, with no clear D. V was clipped by 2 bases and J by 5 bases, with 9 bases between them. This CDR3 has 13 amino acids. CDR1 is KGHSH, CDR2 LQKENI, per germline.